This T cell receptor beta chain was obtained from a study of regulatory T cells in long-lasting Graves disease. General study findings and limits: Less diverse TCR repertoires were seen in persistent Graves' patients than in newly diagnosed ones.

The authors built TCR beta libraries using iRepertoire HTBI primers and Arm-PCR of CDR3 regions. TCRdb re-called the multiplex PCR reads with MiXCR, one entry per CDR3 protein. The table shows 320,000 or so distinct CDR3 sequences, with approximately 20% occurring only once. In this sample, this clonotype turned up once. Its antigen is as yet unknown. The V gene lost 1 base and the J gene lost 7 bases, with 11 bases spanning the gap. This CDR3 contains 14 residues. Sample time point: newly diagnosed GD, antithyroid drugs for less than 3 months. After RNA was extracted from PBMCs, the TCR library was made from it. From each patient, about 8.5 milliliters of peripheral blood was drawn and collected into an EDTA anticoagulant tube.

The clonotype originates from a female donor with Graves disease. The specimen was peripheral blood mononuclear cells (PBMCs), collected at new diagnosis, from a patient treated with antithyroid drugs. The chain joins TRBV12-3 or TRBV12-4 to TRBJ1-5; D is possibly TRBD1 (5 bases). The CDR3 sequence: CASSLGQGIQPQHF. In DNA form, the CDR3 reads TGTGCCAGCAGTTTAGGGCAGGGAATCCAGCCCCAGCATTTT.